What follows describes a single T cell receptor (beta chain). The record originates from a study of shared T cell receptors in the human thymus. The V and J ends lost 4 bases and 2 bases, in that order; junction bases with no gene match: 4. Germline V gene lookup returns CDR1 SGHNT and CDR2 YYREEE (reference sequence). The CDR3 runs to 14 residues. This table comes from immunoSEQ multiplex PCR, and its TCRdb copy is limited to in-frame clones, with some not included. The data show 700,000 or so clones, with approximately 83% seen just once and over 0.008% held by the top ten. In addition, the sample was reused for a study of human thymus T cells. This second report adds: Resections from corrective heart surgery provided thymus tissue. Reports from related research described highly overlapping thymic repertoires among unrelated individuals.

The sequencing input was thymocytes. This sequence joins TRBV5-4 and TRBJ2-7; TRBD1 matches 9 bases. The receptor was derived from a girl under three years old with a congenital heart defect. The CDR3 loop reads CASSLRDRAYEQYF. The CDR3 DNA is TGTGCCAGCAGCCTAAGGGACAGGGCCTACGAGCAGTACTTC.